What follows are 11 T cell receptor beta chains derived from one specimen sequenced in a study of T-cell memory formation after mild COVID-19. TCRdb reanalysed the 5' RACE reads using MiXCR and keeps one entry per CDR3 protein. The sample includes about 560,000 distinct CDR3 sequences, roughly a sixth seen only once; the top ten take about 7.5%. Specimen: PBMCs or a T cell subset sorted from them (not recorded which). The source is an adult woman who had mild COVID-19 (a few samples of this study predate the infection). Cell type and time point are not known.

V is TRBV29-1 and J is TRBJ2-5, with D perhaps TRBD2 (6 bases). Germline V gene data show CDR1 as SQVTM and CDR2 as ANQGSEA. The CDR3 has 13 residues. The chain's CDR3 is CSGEAYLQETQYF. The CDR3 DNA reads TGCAGTGGGGAGGCGTATCTTCAAGAGACCCAGTACTTC.

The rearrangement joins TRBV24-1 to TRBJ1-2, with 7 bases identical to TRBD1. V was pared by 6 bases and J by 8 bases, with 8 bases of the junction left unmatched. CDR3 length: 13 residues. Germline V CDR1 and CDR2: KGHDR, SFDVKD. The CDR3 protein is CATSMGQRVGYTF. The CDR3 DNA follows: TGTGCCACCAGTATGGGACAGAGGGTCGGCTACACCTTC.

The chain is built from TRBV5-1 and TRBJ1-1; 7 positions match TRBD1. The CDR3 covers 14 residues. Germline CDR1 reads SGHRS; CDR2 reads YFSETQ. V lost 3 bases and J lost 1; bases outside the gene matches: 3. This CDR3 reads CASSSSGGNTEAFF. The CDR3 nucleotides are TGCGCCAGCAGCTCGTCAGGGGGGAACACTGAAGCTTTCTTT.

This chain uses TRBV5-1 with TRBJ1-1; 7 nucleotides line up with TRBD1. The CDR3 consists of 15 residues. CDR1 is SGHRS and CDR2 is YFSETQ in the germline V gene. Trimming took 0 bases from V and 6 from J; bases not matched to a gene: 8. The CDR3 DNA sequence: TGCGCCAGCAGCTTGGACAACAGGGGCAGGGCTGAAGCTTTCTTT. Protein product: CASSLDNRGRAEAFF.

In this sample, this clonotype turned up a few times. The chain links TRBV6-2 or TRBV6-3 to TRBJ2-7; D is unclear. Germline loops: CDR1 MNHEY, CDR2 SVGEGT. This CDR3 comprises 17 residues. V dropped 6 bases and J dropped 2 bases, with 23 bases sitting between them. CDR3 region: CASRTDVDRRFPYEQYF. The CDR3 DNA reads TGTGCCAGCAGGACCGACGTGGACCGCCGCTTCCCCTACGAGCAGTACTTC.

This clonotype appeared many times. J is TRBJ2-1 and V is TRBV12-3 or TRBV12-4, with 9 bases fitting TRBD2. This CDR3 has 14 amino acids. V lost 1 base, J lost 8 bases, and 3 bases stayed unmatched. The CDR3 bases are TGTGCCAGCAGTTTAGTAGCGGGAGTACATGAGCAGTTCTTC. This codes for CASSLVAGVHEQFF.

The CDR3 bases are TGCAGTGCGACCGCCGGGACTAGCGGGCGGACCGGGGAGCTGTTTTTT. It codes for CSATAGTSGRTGELFF. V is TRBV20-1 and J is TRBJ2-2; 12 bases match TRBD2. J lost 5 bases, V lost 6 bases, and 10 bases had no gene match. In germline, CDR1 is DFQATT, CDR2 SNEGSKA (reference sequence). This CDR3 has 16 residues.

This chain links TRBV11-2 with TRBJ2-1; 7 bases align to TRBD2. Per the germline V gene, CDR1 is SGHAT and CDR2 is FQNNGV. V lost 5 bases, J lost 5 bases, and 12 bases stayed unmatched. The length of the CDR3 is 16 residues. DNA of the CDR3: TGTGCCAGCAGCGCCGTGGGAGGGCGTGTCGACAATGAGCAGTTCTTC. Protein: CASSAVGGRVDNEQFF.

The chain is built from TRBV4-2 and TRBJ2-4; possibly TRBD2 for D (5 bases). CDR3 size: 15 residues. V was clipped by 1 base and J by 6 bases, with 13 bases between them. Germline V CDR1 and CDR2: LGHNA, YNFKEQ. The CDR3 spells CASSQAGVEGNIQYF. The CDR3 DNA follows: TGTGCCAGCAGCCAAGCTGGCGTAGAGGGAAACATTCAGTACTTC.

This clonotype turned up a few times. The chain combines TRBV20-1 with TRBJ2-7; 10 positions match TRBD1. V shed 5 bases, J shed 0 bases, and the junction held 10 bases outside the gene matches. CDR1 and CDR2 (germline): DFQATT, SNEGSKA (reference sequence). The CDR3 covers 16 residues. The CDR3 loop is CSAFPLGQGISYEQYF. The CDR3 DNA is TGCAGTGCTTTCCCCTTGGGACAGGGGATCTCCTACGAGCAGTACTTC.

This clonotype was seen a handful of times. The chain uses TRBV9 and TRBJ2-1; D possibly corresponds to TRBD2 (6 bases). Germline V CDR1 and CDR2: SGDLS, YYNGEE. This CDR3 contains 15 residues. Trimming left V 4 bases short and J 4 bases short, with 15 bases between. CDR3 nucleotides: TGTGCCAGCAGCCCCCAGGTAGCGGAATACAATGAGCAGTTCTTC. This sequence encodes CASSPQVAEYNEQFF.